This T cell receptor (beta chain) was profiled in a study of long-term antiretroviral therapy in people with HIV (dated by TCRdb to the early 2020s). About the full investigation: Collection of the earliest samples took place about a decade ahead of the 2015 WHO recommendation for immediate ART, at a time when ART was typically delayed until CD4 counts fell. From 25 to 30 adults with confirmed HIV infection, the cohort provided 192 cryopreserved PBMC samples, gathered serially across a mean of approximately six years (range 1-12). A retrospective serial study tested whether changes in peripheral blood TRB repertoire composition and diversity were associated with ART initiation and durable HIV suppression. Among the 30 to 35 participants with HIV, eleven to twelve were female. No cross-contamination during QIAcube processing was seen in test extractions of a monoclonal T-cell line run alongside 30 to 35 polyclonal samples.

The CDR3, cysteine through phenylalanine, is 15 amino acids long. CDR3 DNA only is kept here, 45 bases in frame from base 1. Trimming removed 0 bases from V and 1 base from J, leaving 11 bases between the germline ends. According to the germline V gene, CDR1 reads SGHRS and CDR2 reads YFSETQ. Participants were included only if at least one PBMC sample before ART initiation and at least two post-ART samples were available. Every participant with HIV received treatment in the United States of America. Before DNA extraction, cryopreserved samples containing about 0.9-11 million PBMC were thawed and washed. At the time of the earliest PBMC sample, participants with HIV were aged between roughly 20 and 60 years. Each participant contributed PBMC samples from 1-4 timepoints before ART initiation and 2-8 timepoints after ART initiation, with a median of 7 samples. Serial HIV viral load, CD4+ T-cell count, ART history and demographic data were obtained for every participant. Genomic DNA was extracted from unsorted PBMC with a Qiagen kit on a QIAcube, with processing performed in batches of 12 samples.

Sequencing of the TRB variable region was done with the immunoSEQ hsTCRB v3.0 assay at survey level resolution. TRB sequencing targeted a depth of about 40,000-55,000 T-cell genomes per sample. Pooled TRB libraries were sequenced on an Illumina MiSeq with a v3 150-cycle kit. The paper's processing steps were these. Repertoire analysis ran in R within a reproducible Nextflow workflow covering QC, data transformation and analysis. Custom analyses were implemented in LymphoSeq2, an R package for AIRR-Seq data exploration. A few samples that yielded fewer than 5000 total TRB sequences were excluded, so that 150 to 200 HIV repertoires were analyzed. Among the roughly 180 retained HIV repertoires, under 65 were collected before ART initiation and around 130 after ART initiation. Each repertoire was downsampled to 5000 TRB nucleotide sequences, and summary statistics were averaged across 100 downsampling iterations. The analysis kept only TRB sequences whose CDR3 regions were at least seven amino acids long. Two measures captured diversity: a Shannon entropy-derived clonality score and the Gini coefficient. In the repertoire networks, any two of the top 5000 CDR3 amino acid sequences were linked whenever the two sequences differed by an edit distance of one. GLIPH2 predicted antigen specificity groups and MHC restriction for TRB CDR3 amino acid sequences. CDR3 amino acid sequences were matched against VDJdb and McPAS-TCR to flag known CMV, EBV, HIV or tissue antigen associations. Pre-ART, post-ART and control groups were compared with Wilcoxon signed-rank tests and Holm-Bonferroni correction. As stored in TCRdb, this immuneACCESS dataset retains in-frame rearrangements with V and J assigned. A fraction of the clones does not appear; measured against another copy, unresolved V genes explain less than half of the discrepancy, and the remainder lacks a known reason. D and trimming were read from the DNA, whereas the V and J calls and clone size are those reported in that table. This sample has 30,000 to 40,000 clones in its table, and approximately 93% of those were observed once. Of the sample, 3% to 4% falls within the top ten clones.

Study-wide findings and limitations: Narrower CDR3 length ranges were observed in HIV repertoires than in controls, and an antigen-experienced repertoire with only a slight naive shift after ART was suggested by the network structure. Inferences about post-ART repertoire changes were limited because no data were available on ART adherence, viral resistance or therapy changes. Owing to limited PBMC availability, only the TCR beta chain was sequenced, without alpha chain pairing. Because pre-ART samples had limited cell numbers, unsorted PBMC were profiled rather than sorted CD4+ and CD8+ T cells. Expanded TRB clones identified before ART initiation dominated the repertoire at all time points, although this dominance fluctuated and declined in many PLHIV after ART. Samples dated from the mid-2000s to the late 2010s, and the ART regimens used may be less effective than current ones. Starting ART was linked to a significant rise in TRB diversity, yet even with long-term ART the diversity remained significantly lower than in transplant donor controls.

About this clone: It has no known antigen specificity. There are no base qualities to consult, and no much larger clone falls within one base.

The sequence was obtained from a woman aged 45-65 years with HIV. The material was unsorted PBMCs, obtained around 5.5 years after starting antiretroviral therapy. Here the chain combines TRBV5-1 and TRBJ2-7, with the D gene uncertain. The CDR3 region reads CASSLEGAHSYEQYF. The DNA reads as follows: TGCGCCAGCAGCTTGGAGGGCGCGCATTCCTACGAGCAGTACTTC. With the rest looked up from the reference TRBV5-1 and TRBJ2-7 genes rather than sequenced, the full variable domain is KAGVTQTPRYLIKTRGQQVTLSCSPISGHRSVSWYQQTPGQGLQFLFEYFSETQRNKGNFPGRFSGRQFSNSRSEMNVSTLELGDSALYLCASSLEGAHSYEQYFGPGTRLTVT.